The 25 T cell receptor beta chains listed next were all sequenced from one sample in a study of T cells in Graves' hyperthyroidism and ophthalmopathy. Amplified TCR beta CDR3 regions came from RNA transcripts. First-round RT-PCR targeting the TCR CDR3 was performed with the HTBI primer set. TCRdb itself ran the multiplex PCR reads through MiXCR, one entry per CDR3 protein. Of hundreds of thousands of distinct CDR3 sequences listed, 38% are singletons. The sample was blood. The receptor source for this set is a man aged 18 to 35 with Graves' hyperthyroidism.

This clonotype was found a few times. The junction departs from germline at one end; a sequencing error may be responsible. The chain uses TRBV7-7 and TRBJ2-7, with 8 bases matching TRBD1. This CDR3 is built from 16 residues. The germline CDR1 and CDR2 sequences are SSHAT and FNYEAQ (reference sequence). The CDR3 coding sequence is TGTGCTAGCAGCTCCCTCCCGACAGGGGTGCCCCGCGAGCAGTACTTC. Its translation is CASSSLPTGVPREQYF.

The V gene is TRBV5-8, the J gene TRBJ1-1; no definite D call. Looked up from germline, CDR1 is SGHTS and CDR2 is YDEGEE. Trimming took 5 bases from V and 11 from J, leaving 19 bases between them. The CDR3 is 13 residues long. CDR3 protein: CASRFTFVNVAFF. CDR3 nucleotide sequence: TGTGCCAGCAGATTCACCTTTGTAAACGTTGCTTTCTTT.

The chain couples TRBV11-2 to TRBJ1-3, with 9 bases aligning to TRBD1. Germline CDR1 and CDR2: SGHAT and FQNNGV. The CDR3 runs to 15 residues. Unmatched junction bases numbered 9, after V lost 5 bases and J lost 7 bases. CDR3: CASSGRDRVANTIYF. The CDR3 DNA follows: TGTGCCAGCAGCGGAAGGGACAGGGTAGCGAACACCATATATTTT.

This clonotype was found many times. The V and J genes are TRBV10-3 and TRBJ2-5, with 7 bases that match TRBD1. CDR1 ENHRY and CDR2 SYGVKD come from the germline V gene. The CDR3 length is 16 residues. The junction had 11 bases not matched to a gene; V was cut back by 3 bases and J by 4 bases. The CDR3 DNA reads TGTGCCATCAGTGACCCTGTAGGGGGCGGAGGAGAGACCCAGTACTTC. Translated: CAISDPVGGGGETQYF.

Many counts were recorded for this clonotype. The chain has TRBV15 and TRBJ1-5; D may be TRBD1 (5 bases). V was pared by 1 base and J by 3 bases, with 7 bases between. The CDR3 contains 14 residues. Germline lookup yields CDR1 LNHNV and CDR2 YYDKDF (reference sequence). CDR3 bases: TGTGCCACCAGCAGAGTCAGGGACAATCAGCCCCAGCATTTT. Amino acids: CATSRVRDNQPQHF.

The genes are TRBV29-1 and TRBJ2-6; a possible D gene is TRBD2 (6 bases). CDR1 SQVTM and CDR2 ANQGSEA come from the germline V gene. Trimming left V 7 bases short and J 3 bases short, with 13 bases between. The CDR3 loop spans 14 amino acids. CDR3 protein: CSGRRVGGANVLTF. The CDR3 nucleotides read TGCAGCGGGCGGAGGGTCGGTGGGGCCAACGTCCTGACTTTC.

This clonotype was found many times. The rearrangement uses TRBV15 and TRBJ2-5, with 12 bases fitting TRBD2. The germline gives CDR1 LNHNV, CDR2 YYDKDF (reference sequence). V trimming: 0 bases; J trimming: 0 bases; junction bases outside the gene matches: 5. This CDR3 region has 18 residues. CDR3 DNA sequence: TGTGCCACCAGCAGAGATTGGACTAGCGGGAAACACCAAGAGACCCAGTACTTC. Protein product: CATSRDWTSGKHQETQYF.

This clonotype occurred a few times. The rearrangement links TRBV4-1 to TRBJ2-7; 10 bases line up with TRBD1. V lost 5 bases and J lost 6; bases outside the gene matches: 10. This CDR3 is built from 15 residues. Germline CDR1 is MGHRA and CDR2 is YSYEKL. The chain's CDR3 is CASSGPGQGYAEQYF. The CDR3 region has the DNA TGCGCCAGCAGCGGACCGGGACAGGGGTACGCCGAGCAGTACTTC.

A few counts support this clonotype. This chain joins TRBV12-3 or TRBV12-4 and TRBJ1-2; 7 bases fit TRBD1. The V segment lost 3 bases and the J segment 2 bases; nucleotides outside the gene matches: 6. This CDR3 is 15 amino acids long. In nucleotides, the CDR3 is TGTGCCAGCAGTTTGCAGACAGGGTTAAACTATGGCTACACCTTC. Translation gives CASSLQTGLNYGYTF.

V usage is TRBV7-9 and J usage is TRBJ1-5; D gene unclear. CDR1 and CDR2 (germline): SEHNR, FQNEAQ (reference sequence). This CDR3 is 14 amino acids long. Between the trimmed V and J ends, which lost 5 bases and 6 bases, there was a span of 14 bases. The CDR3 nucleotides are TGTGCCAGCAGCGCCGGGGAAAGGAGTCAGCCCCAGCATTTT. It is translated as CASSAGERSQPQHF.

CDR3 amino acids: CASSYSPWAYEQYF. For the CDR3, the DNA is TGTGCCAGCAGTTACTCTCCTTGGGCCTACGAGCAGTACTTC. The chain recombines TRBV12-3 or TRBV12-4 with TRBJ2-7; no clear D gene. This CDR3 comprises 14 residues. The ends were cut back, 4 bases at V and 2 bases at J, with 12 bases in the middle.

As concerns this clonotype: A read error may be the cause here, since a much bigger clone is one base away. The CDR3 nucleotides read TGTGCCGGCAGCCCAGGACAGAATAATGAAAAACTGTTTTTT. The encoded protein is CAGSPGQNNEKLFF. V is TRBV7-9 and J is TRBJ1-4, with a tentative D call TRBD1 (6 bases). Germline V lookup: CDR1 SEHNR, CDR2 FQNEAQ (reference sequence). This CDR3 comprises 14 residues.

The CDR3 here is CASASTGQGSQPQHF. For the CDR3, the DNA is TGTGCCAGCGCTTCCACGGGACAGGGGAGTCAGCCCCAGCATTTT. The J gene is TRBJ1-5, the V gene TRBV10-3; TRBD1 matches at 10 bases. V lost 10 bases, J lost 6 bases, and 12 bases stayed unmatched. Germline CDR1 and CDR2: ENHRY and SYGVKD. This CDR3 is 15 amino acids long.

This clonotype was seen repeatedly, ten times or more. The CDR3 bases are TGTGCCAGCAGCCAAGACCCATCCAGCGAGCAGTACTTC. Translation gives CASSQDPSSEQYF. The gene calls are TRBV4-2 and TRBJ2-7; D gene uncertain. The germline V gene has CDR1 LGHNA and CDR2 YNFKEQ. V gave up 0 bases and J gave up 6 bases, with 9 bases separating them. This CDR3 contains 13 residues.

The table lists this clonotype with a count of one. This sequence joins TRBV25-1 and TRBJ2-7; 9 bases agree with TRBD2. Germline CDR1 reads MGHDK; CDR2 reads SYGVNS. The CDR3 length is 14 residues. After removal of 5 bases from V and 3 bases from J, the junction contained 5 bases not matched to a gene. In DNA form, the CDR3 reads TGTGCCAGCAGTTTAGGGCGGGAGGGCTACGAGCAGTACTTC. It codes for CASSLGREGYEQYF.

The rearrangement uses TRBV7-9 and TRBJ1-1, with D maybe TRBD1 (6 bases). CDR1 is SEHNR and CDR2 is FQNEAQ in the germline V gene (reference sequence). This CDR3 contains 13 residues. V was trimmed by 4 bases and J by 4 bases, leaving 10 bases between them. The CDR3 nucleotides are TGTGCCAGCAGCTCCGGGACAATCACTGAAGCTTTCTTT. Its translation is CASSSGTITEAFF. Full variable domain (rest looked up from reference TRBV7-9 and TRBJ1-1): DTGVSQNPRHKITKRGQNVTFRCDPISEHNRLYWYRQTLGQGPEFLTYFQNEAQLEKSRLLSDRFSAERPKGSFSTLEIQRTEQGDSAMYLCASSSGTITEAFFGQGTRLTVV.

Details on this clonotype: This may stem from a read error, because a much larger clone lies one nucleotide away. The rearrangement joins TRBV7-6 to TRBJ1-1; D not certain. V lost 5 bases and J lost 3, with 13 bases in between. This CDR3 is built from 14 residues. Germline CDR1 SGHVS, CDR2 FNYEAQ. CDR3 nucleotide sequence: TGTGCCAGCAGCCACAAGCCCCCGGACACTGAAGCTTTCTTT. This codes for CASSHKPPDTEAFF.

The rearrangement links TRBV5-1 to TRBJ2-5; possible D gene TRBD2, 6 bases. Per the germline V gene, CDR1 is SGHRS and CDR2 is YFSETQ. This CDR3 comprises 14 residues. V was clipped by 2 bases and J by 8 bases, with 16 bases between them. The CDR3 DNA reads as TGCGCCAGCAGCTTCGAGGGAGGTGAGGATACCCAGTACTTC. Its translation is CASSFEGGEDTQYF.

The rearrangement links TRBV7-9 to TRBJ1-3; tentative D call: TRBD1 (5 bases). Deletions cut 7 bases from V and 0 bases from J, with 13 bases between. Germline loops: CDR1 SEHNR, CDR2 FQNEAQ (reference sequence). The CDR3 is 15 amino acids. CDR3 sequence reads: CASTLGAISGNTIYF. As DNA, the CDR3 is TGTGCCAGCACCCTAGGGGCTATCTCTGGAAACACCATATATTTT.

Notes on this clonotype: A much more abundant neighbour one base away suggests this may be a read error. This chain uses TRBV10-1 with TRBJ2-7, with D perhaps matching TRBD2 (5 bases). V was cut by 4 bases and J by 3 bases, with 10 bases left in between. This CDR3 is built from 13 residues. CDR1 is WNHNN and CDR2 is SYGVQD in the germline V gene (reference sequence). CDR3 in amino acids: CASSAGNYYEQYF. The CDR3 nucleotides are TGCGCCAGCAGTGCCGGGAATTACTACGAGCAGTACTTC.

In regard to this clonotype: A single base separates this from a much larger clone, so it may be a read error. The J gene is TRBJ1-1, the V gene TRBV7-9, with 7 positions matching TRBD1. V was pared by 5 bases and J by 5 bases, with 11 bases of the junction left unmatched. Germline CDR1 reads SEHNR; CDR2 reads FQNEAQ (reference sequence). The CDR3 is 15 amino acids. The CDR3 spells CASSPGYRGRTEAFF. Here the CDR3 DNA reads TGTGCCAGCAGCCCAGGGTACAGGGGCCGTACTGAAGCTTTCTTT.

The chain is built from TRBV20-1 and TRBJ2-2, with D unresolved. The length of the CDR3 is 12 residues. The germline gives CDR1 DFQATT, CDR2 SNEGSKA (reference sequence). The germline V and J ends were trimmed by 6 bases and 4 bases, with 9 bases remaining between them. This chain's CDR3 is CSAPIGTGELFF. For the CDR3, the DNA is TGCAGTGCGCCGATTGGCACCGGGGAGCTGTTTTTT.

V usage is TRBV19 and J usage is TRBJ1-6; maybe TRBD1 (5 bases). CDR3 length: 13 residues. The germline V gene has CDR1 LNHDA and CDR2 SQIVND (reference sequence). The V gene lost 1 base and the J gene lost 10 bases, with 8 bases spanning the gap. The CDR3: CASSIGGESPLHF. CDR3 nucleotides: TGTGCCAGTAGTATAGGGGGCGAATCACCCCTCCACTTT. Filled out from reference TRBV19 and TRBJ1-6, the complete variable domain reads DGGITQSPKYLFRKEGQNVTLSCEQNLNHDAMYWYRQDPGQGLRLIYYSQIVNDFQKGDIAEGYSVSREKKESFPLTVTSAQKNPTAFYLCASSIGGESPLHFGNGTRLTVT.

The chain joins TRBV25-1 to TRBJ2-5; TRBD2 agrees at 7 bases. J lost 4 bases, V lost 10 bases, and 15 bases had no gene match. The CDR3 consists of 15 residues. CDR1 and CDR2 from the germline V gene are MGHDK and SYGVNS. The DNA for the CDR3 is TGTGCCACCTCGCCCCAAGCGGGAAGGGGAGAGACCCAGTACTTC. It specifies CATSPQAGRGETQYF. The full variable domain, completed using reference TRBV25-1 and TRBJ2-5, is EADIYQTPRYLVIGTGKKITLECSQTMGHDKMYWYQQDPGMELHLIHYSYGVNSTEKGDLSSESTVSRIRTEHFPLTLESARPSHTSQYLCATSPQAGRGETQYFGPGTRLLVL.

The chain couples TRBV25-1 to TRBJ2-7, with 11 bases fitting TRBD2. The germline gives CDR1 MGHDK, CDR2 SYGVNS. J gave up 5 bases and V 8 bases, and 5 bases lay outside the gene matches. The CDR3 covers 13 residues. Here the CDR3 DNA reads TGTGCCAGCCGGACTAGCGGGCACCACGAGCAGTACTTC. Protein product: CASRTSGHHEQYF.